Sequencing of this T cell receptor (beta chain) was carried out in a study of CD8 T cells in ankylosing spondylitis (dated by TCRdb to about 2017). At the level of the whole study: The study profiled T cell receptor beta repertoires in healthy donors and ankylosing spondylitis patients to find disease-linked TCR variants. Samples of peripheral blood were taken, and for ankylosing spondylitis patients, synovial fluid was collected as well. The full study cohort comprised 20 to 25 ankylosing spondylitis patients and over 95 healthy donors.

The sequencer was an Illumina HiSeq 2500. Quantitative 5'-RACE with molecular barcodes was the method used to prepare the TCR beta libraries. As for how the authors treated the data: A new computational method, built on a probabilistic model of VDJ rearrangement, was used to identify disease-linked TCR variants. TCRdb passed the public sequencing reads through fastp at Q25 and MiXCR, retaining productive beta sequences. Rows with one shared CDR3 protein collapse into an entry with the most common genes and DNA. For this entry, the V and J calls and clone size follow TCRdb and not the study's own pipeline. Across this sample there are some 400,000 distinct CDR3 sequences, with under 25% seen only once. The ten largest clones represent about 17% of the sample. This clonotype was found a few times. There is no known antigen for this receptor. Base qualities are missing; no much larger clone stands one base away.

What the authors observed across the whole study: The disease-linked clones were reported as significantly enriched in matched synovial fluid samples from ankylosing spondylitis patients. Blood from ankylosing spondylitis patients appeared to be characterized by a TCR beta motif composed of roughly 8 highly homologous amino acid variants. A CD8+ phenotype was shown by the disease-linked clones, which were found at relatively low frequencies in peripheral blood. Some of the motif variants had been reported before in the synovial fluid and blood of reactive arthritis patients, a finding that suggests common disease-initiation mechanisms.

The sequenced material came from blood, either unsorted or a sorted T cell fraction (not recorded which). This clonotype was sampled from a male donor with ankylosing spondylitis.

The bases read TGTGCCACCCAAGAGGGCACAGATACGCAGTATTTT. Its protein is CATQEGTDTQYF. Rearrangement joined TRBV6-6 to TRBJ2-3, with no D gene named confidently. The CDR3 contains 12 residues, cysteine and phenylalanine counted. Of the read, only the CDR3 DNA is kept; its 36 bases are in frame from base 1. Trimming at the junction amounts to 10 bases on V and 1 base on J, and the germline ends lie 9 bases apart. In the germline V gene (reference sequence), CDR1 corresponds to MNHNY and CDR2 to SVGAGI.